This TCR beta chain was recovered during a study of T-cell memory formation after mild COVID-19. Study overall: Clusters were largely donor specific. Study observations and caveats: CD4+ contracting clones were mainly CM and EM; CD8+ ones, EMRA. Detection of some responders pre-infection suggested pre-existing cross-reactive memory T cells participated.

One entry per CDR3 protein results from TCRdb running MiXCR on the 5' RACE reads. The repertoire holds around 53,000 distinct CDR3 sequences, 9.5% to 15% seen once, with 24% in the top ten. The CDR3 extends over 14 amino acids. Germline loops: CDR1 SGHDT, CDR2 YYEEEE. V gave up 6 bases and J gave up 2 bases; unmatched junction bases: 7. A few counts support this clonotype. As yet, its antigen is unknown. The clonotype comes from a man between 18 and 29 years old who had mild COVID-19 (a few samples of this study predate the infection). Cell type and time point are not known. J is TRBJ2-7 and V is TRBV5-6; 8 bases are a match to TRBD2. The sample consisted of PBMCs or a T cell subset sorted from them (not recorded which). CDR3 region: CASNNGGGPYEQYF. In nucleotides, the CDR3 is TGTGCCAGCAATAACGGGGGGGGCCCCTACGAGCAGTACTTC.